Ten or more counts support the clone carrying this T cell receptor beta chain. Its antigen is not identified. This sample is drawn from a study of T-cell reconstitution after alpha-beta-depleted transplantation in children. Study findings and constraints: About two months after transplant, alpha-beta T cells reportedly came from several hundred expanded graft clones. Several patients had high TCRbeta diversity at day 60; it came from surviving recipient T cells and thymic progenitors. Fresh T-cell production supplied most of the T-cell counts and diversity seen one year after transplant.

Preparation of the TCRbeta library used unique molecular identifiers. TCRdb re-called the PCR reads through MiXCR, storing one row per CDR3 protein. Altogether 200,000 to 250,000 distinct CDR3 sequences are present, around 9.9% being singletons, with the ten largest covering 28%. V lost 4 bases and J lost 6; bases outside the gene matches: 11. This CDR3 is 15 amino acids long. This TCR derives from a child less than two years old with acute myeloid leukemia, due to receive a stem cell transplant. Sequences were derived from PBMCs, sampled before TCRalphabeta/CD19-depleted stem cell transplant. The J gene is TRBJ1-2, the V gene TRBV12-3 or TRBV12-4; TRBD1 matches at 7 bases. The CDR3 nucleotides read TGTGCCAGCAGTTCCGAGCCCCAGGGGGATCATGGCTACACCTTC. It translates to CASSSEPQGDHGYTF.